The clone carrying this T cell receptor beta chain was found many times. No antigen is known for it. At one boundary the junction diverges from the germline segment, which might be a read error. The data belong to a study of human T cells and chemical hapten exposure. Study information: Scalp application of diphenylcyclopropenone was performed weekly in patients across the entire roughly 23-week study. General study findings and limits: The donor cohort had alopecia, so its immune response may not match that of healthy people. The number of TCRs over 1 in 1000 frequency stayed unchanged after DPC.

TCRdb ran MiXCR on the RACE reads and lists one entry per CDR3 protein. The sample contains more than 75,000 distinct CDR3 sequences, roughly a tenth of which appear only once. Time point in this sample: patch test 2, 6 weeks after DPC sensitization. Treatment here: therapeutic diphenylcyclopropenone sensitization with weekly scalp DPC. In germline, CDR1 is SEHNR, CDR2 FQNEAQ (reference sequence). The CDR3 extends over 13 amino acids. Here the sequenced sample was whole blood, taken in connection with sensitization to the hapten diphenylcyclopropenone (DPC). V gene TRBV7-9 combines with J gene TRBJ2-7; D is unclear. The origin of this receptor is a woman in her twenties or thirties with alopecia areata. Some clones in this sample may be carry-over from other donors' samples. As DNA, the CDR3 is TGTGCCAGCAGCTTGGGCGCCGGTGTTTCCGTGCACTTC. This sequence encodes CASSLGAGVSVHF.